A single sample gave rise to the 17 T cell receptor beta chains below, sequenced in a study of T cell repertoires in cytomegalovirus infection. One entry per CDR3 protein, called by TCRdb with MiXCR from the reads. The profile shows 45,000 to 65,000 distinct CDR3 sequences, roughly a fifth of them singletons. Their specific antigens are unknown. The specimen was CD8+ T cells from cultured PBMCs, collected from culture after CMV antigen stimulation. These receptors were collected from a human donor in good health (CMV status not recorded). Some clones in this sample may be carry-over from other donors' samples.

This clonotype appeared many times. The chain carries TRBV7-2 and TRBJ1-2; 7 bases are shared with TRBD1. V lost 4 bases to trimming and J lost 1 base; unmatched junction nucleotides: 6. Germline CDR1 reads SGHTA; CDR2 reads FQGNSA. CDR3 length: 15 amino acids. CDR3 amino acids: CASSSTQGVNYGYTF. In DNA, the CDR3 is TGTGCCAGCAGCTCGACGCAGGGGGTTAACTATGGCTACACCTTC.

This clonotype was observed at least ten times. The chain couples TRBV29-1 to TRBJ1-1; D is undetermined. Trimming took 6 bases from V and 0 from J, leaving 8 bases between them. The germline gives CDR1 SQVTM, CDR2 ANQGSEA. This CDR3 is 12 amino acids long. The CDR3 loop is CSVETLNTEAFF. CDR3 sequence (DNA): TGCAGCGTGGAAACCCTGAACACTGAAGCTTTCTTT.

J is TRBJ2-7 and V is TRBV9; 7 bases are a match to TRBD2. This CDR3 comprises 15 residues. Germline V gives CDR1 SGDLS, CDR2 YYNGEE. V lost 0 bases, J lost 0 bases, and 3 bases stayed unmatched. The CDR3 region has the DNA TGTGCCAGCAGCGTAGGAGGCGGGGGCTCCTACGAGCAGTACTTC. This sequence encodes CASSVGGGGSYEQYF.

The sample holds a few counts of this clonotype. This sequence joins TRBV7-9 and TRBJ2-7, with D possibly called TRBD1 or TRBD2 (5 bases each). Between the trimmed V and J ends, which lost 2 bases and 3 bases, there was a span of 14 bases. The CDR3 length is 15 residues. The germline CDR1 and CDR2 sequences are SEHNR and FQNEAQ (reference sequence). CDR3 DNA sequence: TGTGCCAGCAGCTTATCCGGGACGGGGATCTACGAGCAGTACTTC. It translates to CASSLSGTGIYEQYF.

The CDR3 nucleotides read TGTGCCAGCAGTCCGGGACAGCAAGGGTACGAGCAGTACTTC. This translates into CASSPGQQGYEQYF. This chain joins TRBV27 and TRBJ2-7; 7 bases line up with TRBD1. The germline V gene encodes CDR1 MNHEY and CDR2 SMNVEV (reference sequence). The CDR3 runs to 14 residues. The trim removed 5 bases at V and 4 bases at J, leaving 8 bases unmatched.

As concerns this clonotype: A single base separates this from a much larger clone, so it may be a read error. In DNA form, the CDR3 reads TGTGCCAGCAGCTTAGACGGGCGTGGATCGAGGGAGCAGTACTTC. This sequence encodes CASSLDGRGSREQYF. The chain carries TRBV11-2 and TRBJ2-7; the D is unclear. V was shortened by 0 bases and J by 7 bases, with 16 bases between the two germline ends. The CDR3 extends over 15 amino acids. The germline CDR1 and CDR2 sequences are SGHAT and FQNNGV.

This clonotype was observed a handful of times. The rearrangement links TRBV7-9 to TRBJ1-1; D is uncertain. The CDR3 contains 14 residues. Trimming cost V 1 base and J 5 bases, with 11 bases left between them. In germline, CDR1 is SEHNR, CDR2 FQNEAQ (reference sequence). The CDR3 bases are TGTGCCAGCAGCTTAGGGTTGGTTGGAACTGAAGCTTTCTTT. This sequence encodes CASSLGLVGTEAFF.

This chain uses TRBV27 with TRBJ2-3; 10 positions agree with TRBD2. The germline V gene has CDR1 MNHEY and CDR2 SMNVEV (reference sequence). CDR3 length: 18 amino acids. With 0 bases clipped from V and 6 bases from J, the junction kept 12 bases outside the gene matches. Written as DNA, the CDR3 is TGTGCCAGCAGTTTATCGGGTGCGCTAGCGGGGGTGATGGATACGCAGTATTTT. It translates to CASSLSGALAGVMDTQYF.

This chain connects TRBV7-2 to TRBJ2-7; maybe TRBD1 (6 bases). The CDR3 is 14 residues long. Germline assignment: CDR1 SGHTA and CDR2 FQGNSA. V was trimmed by 6 bases and J by 5 bases, leaving 17 bases between them. CDR3 amino acids: CASSPRGTLDEQYF. CDR3 nucleotides: TGTGCCAGCAGTCCGAGGGGGACCTTGGACGAGCAGTACTTC.

At least ten counts were recorded for this clonotype. The chain has TRBV7-2 and TRBJ2-5; 9 bases line up with TRBD2. The V and J ends lost 2 bases and 5 bases, in that order; junction bases with no gene match: 9. The CDR3 is 16 amino acids. CDR1 is SGHTA and CDR2 is FQGNSA in the germline V gene. This CDR3 is CASSLKAGGPYETQYF. In DNA form, the CDR3 reads TGTGCCAGCAGCTTAAAGGCGGGGGGGCCCTATGAGACCCAGTACTTC.

This clonotype was seen only a few times. V usage is TRBV7-4 and J usage is TRBJ2-2, with TRBD2 as a possible D gene (7 bases). Germline V gene lookup returns CDR1 SGHVT and CDR2 SQSDAQ. The V end lost 6 bases, the J end lost 6 bases, and 20 bases lay between the germline ends. This CDR3 is 16 amino acids long. In DNA, the CDR3 is TGTGCCAGCAGGTTAAGTTACGGGGGGCTACCCGGGGAGCTGTTTTTT. This codes for CASRLSYGGLPGELFF.

CDR3 nucleotide sequence: TGCGCCAGCAGCCAAGATCGTAGCGGGGGGAGTAGCACAGATACGCAGTATTTT. Protein sequence: CASSQDRSGGSSTDTQYF. V usage is TRBV4-3 and J usage is TRBJ2-3; 10 bases align to TRBD2. The CDR3 is 18 residues long. The junction had 6 bases not matched to a gene; V was cut back by 0 bases and J by 0 bases. Germline V gene lookup returns CDR1 LGHNA and CDR2 YSLEER.

This chain connects TRBV12-3 or TRBV12-4 to TRBJ2-7; TRBD1 aligns across 9 bases. The CDR3 covers 12 residues. Trimming removed 8 bases from V and 2 bases from J; junction bases left unmatched: 1. The chain's CDR3 is CASRDRAYEQYF. In nucleotides, the CDR3 is TGTGCCAGCCGGGACAGGGCCTACGAGCAGTACTTC.

This chain joins TRBV27 and TRBJ2-3; 10 bases match TRBD1. The CDR3 contains 15 residues. V lost 5 bases to trimming and J lost 2 bases; unmatched junction nucleotides: 4. The germline V gene has CDR1 MNHEY and CDR2 SMNVEV (reference sequence). Here the CDR3 reads CASSPGQGLTDTQYF. CDR3 nucleotides: TGTGCCAGCAGTCCGGGACAGGGGCTCACAGATACGCAGTATTTT.

Comments on this clonotype: Its ends do not fully match the called genes, so a read error is possible. This chain joins TRBV4-1 and TRBJ2-3, with D possibly matching TRBD2 (6 bases). CDR1 is MGHRA, CDR2 YSYEKL, per germline. This CDR3 comprises 16 residues. This CDR3 is CASSQGPGLSSDTQYF. The CDR3 coding sequence is TGTGCCAGCAGCCAGGGACCGGGACTCTCGTCCGACACGCAGTATTTT.

With regard to this clonotype: A read error may account for a junction end that differs from germline. The chain has TRBV4-1 and TRBJ2-1; D call uncertain. Germline values: CDR1 MGHRA, CDR2 YSYEKL. CDR3 length: 14 amino acids. The CDR3 sequence is CASSQVDELHEQFF. In DNA, the CDR3 is TGTGCCAGCAGCCAGGTAGACGAACTCCATGAGCAGTTCTTC.

This clonotype was seen more than once but under ten times. Written as DNA, the CDR3 is TGTGCCACCCGGGGGGCCCTGGACGGGTACGGCTACACCTTC. It encodes CATRGALDGYGYTF. The chain joins TRBV10-3 to TRBJ1-2, with D tentatively TRBD1 (6 bases). CDR3 length: 14 amino acids. Germline V lookup: CDR1 ENHRY, CDR2 SYGVKD. Trimming cost V 10 bases and J 8 bases, with 23 bases left between them.